This T cell receptor beta chain was identified in a study of blood T cell repertoires in COVID-19 (dated by TCRdb to 2020 to 2021). Study-level background: Collaborator samples came from the United States, Italy and Spain and covered acute and convalescent phases of COVID-19. The prospective study material was composed of cDNA or gDNA derived from T cells, B-cell-depleted T cells, or PBMCs. Deeply sampled blood TCRbeta repertoires from subjects exposed to, actively infected with, or recovered from COVID-19 were included in the dataset. The repertoires were made available in a free public database intended to serve as a resource for research on the immune response to SARS-CoV-2. Samples were obtained from the ongoing ImmuneRACE study (first 160 participants) and from approximately 1,200 subjects provided by 6 global collaborators. Sample metadata almost always included a de-identified subject ID, COVID-19 status, age in years and sex. HLA class I and class II types, where available, came from metadata supplied by the sample provider rather than from assay-based typing.

The study at large found these results: Clinical and demographic metadata were provided uncurated, with the amount varying by source and participant.

Participants in the prospective study were aged about 18 to 95 years, lived in 20 to 25 United States geographic areas, and enrolled through a virtual design. Cohort assignment in the prospective study relied on participant-reported clinical history from a screening survey and a study questionnaire. Exposed participants had been in contact with someone with a PCR-confirmed or clinician-diagnosed COVID-19 case within 2 weeks of study entry. In the prospective study, mobile phlebotomists collected whole blood, serum and a nasopharyngeal or oropharyngeal swab from each participant. Participants in the prospective study had the option to provide additional blood draws and questionnaires over a 2-month period. Before DNA extraction, prospective study blood samples were shipped either frozen or at room temperature. TCRbeta CDR3 regions were amplified from genomic DNA using the immunoSEQ Assay, a bias-controlled multiplex PCR. The authors' analysis ran thus. The number of nucleated cells in each sample was estimated by amplification of reference gene primers within the assay. To quantify the absolute abundance of each unique TCRbeta CDR3 rearrangement, sequence reads were collapsed and filtered. For each sample, productive Simpson clonality was calculated as the square root of Simpson's diversity index over productive rearrangements. The table was pulled from immuneACCESS by TCRdb, which kept in-frame rearrangements only. Such tables lose some clones; where checked, under half of the loss comes from unresolved V genes, and the rest has no known cause. The D gene and trimming were derived from the DNA, and the V and J assignments and clone size from that table. The sample table contains 320,000 or so clones; only one count was recorded for roughly 85% of them. About 1.9% of the sample is held by the ten biggest clonotypes.

With regard to this clone: The clone's antigen remains unknown. One base away there is no much larger clone; base qualities are not given.

This sequence was found in a woman aged 25 to 39 who had been exposed to COVID-19. Input material: PBMCs or T cells enriched from blood (not recorded which).

The CDR3 protein sequence reads: CASSVDQGTYEQYF. The bases read TGTGCCAGCAGCGTAGATCAGGGGACCTACGAGCAGTACTTC. The sequence joins TRBV9 to TRBJ2-7, with TRBD1 as a weak D call on 6 bases. V is clipped by 0 bases and J by 2 bases, and the sequence between their germline boundaries is 9 bases long. Taken from the germline V gene, the CDR1 and CDR2 loops are SGDLS and YYNGEE. Spanning cysteine to phenylalanine, the CDR3 consists of 14 amino acids. Here the CDR3 DNA is all that survives: 42 bases in frame from base 1. This CDR3, with the reference TRBV9 and TRBJ2-7 proteins standing in past its ends, gives the full variable domain DSGVTQTPKHLITATGQRVTLRCSPRSGDLSVYWYQQSLDQGLQFLIQYYNGEERAKGNILERFSAQQFPDLHSELNLSSLELGDSALYFCASSVDQGTYEQYFGPGTRLTVT.